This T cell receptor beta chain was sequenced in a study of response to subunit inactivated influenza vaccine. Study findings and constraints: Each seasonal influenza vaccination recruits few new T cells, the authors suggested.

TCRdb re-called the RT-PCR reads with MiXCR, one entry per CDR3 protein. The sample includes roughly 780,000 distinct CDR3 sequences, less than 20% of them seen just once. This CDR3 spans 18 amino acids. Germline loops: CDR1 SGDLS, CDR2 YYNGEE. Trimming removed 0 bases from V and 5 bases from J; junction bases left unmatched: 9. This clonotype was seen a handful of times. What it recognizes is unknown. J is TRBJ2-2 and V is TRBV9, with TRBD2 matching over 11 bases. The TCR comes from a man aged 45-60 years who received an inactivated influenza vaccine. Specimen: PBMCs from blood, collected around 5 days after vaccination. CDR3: CASSVGLAGPRGTGELFF. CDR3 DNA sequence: TGTGCCAGCAGCGTAGGACTAGCGGGACCCCGGGGAACCGGGGAGCTGTTTTTT. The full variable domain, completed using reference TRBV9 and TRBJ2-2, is DSGVTQTPKHLITATGQRVTLRCSPRSGDLSVYWYQQSLDQGLQFLIQYYNGEERAKGNILERFSAQQFPDLHSELNLSSLELGDSALYFCASSVGLAGPRGTGELFFGEGSRLTVL.